These 17 T cell receptor beta chains were all obtained from the same sample, sequenced in a study of blood T cell repertoires in COVID-19. TCRdb keeps only in-frame clones here, not all; method: immunoSEQ multiplex PCR. The sample lists tens of thousands of clones, 75% to 90% seen once, with about 16% in the top ten. The sequencing input was peripheral blood. The receptors come from a man aged 65 to 85 with active COVID-19.

V and J are TRBV4-1 and TRBJ1-5; 7 bases map to TRBD1. In germline, CDR1 is MGHRA, CDR2 YSYEKL. V shed 5 bases and J 0 bases; nucleotides not matched to a gene: 13. The CDR3 contains 18 residues. DNA for the CDR3: TGCGCCAGCAGCTCCTCAGGGGGTCGGGGGTATAGCAATCAGCCCCAGCATTTT. Encoded protein: CASSSSGGRGYSNQPQHF.

The chain carries TRBV4-2 and TRBJ2-5; possible D gene TRBD1, 5 bases. There are 15 residues in the CDR3. The V gene's germline CDR1 is LGHNA and CDR2 YNFKEQ. The germline V and J ends were trimmed by 0 bases and 2 bases, with 10 bases remaining between them. The CDR3 loop reads CASSQDRPGQETQYF. The CDR3 bases are TGTGCCAGCAGCCAAGATCGGCCAGGGCAAGAGACCCAGTACTTC.

In its sample, this clone was seen a few times. The chain has TRBV5-1 and TRBJ2-3; possible D gene TRBD1, 6 bases. CDR3 size: 14 residues. Germline values: CDR1 SGHRS, CDR2 YFSETQ. V lost 4 bases, J lost 2 bases, and 11 bases lay in between. CDR3 coding DNA: TGCGCCAGCAGCAATGGACAGAACACAGATACGCAGTATTTT. As protein: CASSNGQNTDTQYF.

The chain recombines TRBV12-3 or TRBV12-4 with TRBJ2-1; 8 nucleotides line up with TRBD1. The CDR3 is 13 residues long. V lost 5 bases, J lost 9 bases, and 6 bases stayed unmatched. CDR3 sequence reads: CASSLTGDGEQFF. The CDR3 nucleotides are TGTGCCAGCAGTCTGACAGGGGATGGTGAGCAGTTCTTC.

The chain employs TRBV6-4 and TRBJ2-2, with D uncertain. This CDR3 contains 14 residues. The germline gives CDR1 MRHNA, CDR2 SNTAGT. With 3 bases removed from V and 1 base from J, the gap between germline ends came to 6 bases. This CDR3 is CASSESGNTGELFF. The CDR3 coding sequence is TGTGCCAGCAGTGAGTCGGGGAACACCGGGGAGCTGTTTTTT.

The chain uses TRBV10-2 and TRBJ1-2, with TRBD1 matching 7 bases. The CDR3 has 15 amino acids. Germline V CDR1 and CDR2: WSHSY, SAAADI. With 6 bases clipped from V and 2 bases from J, the junction kept 9 bases outside the gene matches. CDR3: CASSVRTGWNYGYTF. In DNA, the CDR3 is TGCGCCAGCAGCGTTCGGACAGGTTGGAACTATGGCTACACCTTC.

The genes are TRBV5-6 and TRBJ1-2, with D uncertain. Looked up from germline, CDR1 is SGHDT and CDR2 is YYEEEE. The CDR3 extends over 12 amino acids. V lost 2 bases, J lost 5 bases, and 7 bases lay in between. The CDR3 region is CASSLREYGYTF. In nucleotides, the CDR3 is TGTGCCAGCAGCTTACGGGAGTATGGCTACACCTTC.

This chain links TRBV11-3 with TRBJ2-4; TRBD1 is a possible D gene (6 bases). Germline CDR1 reads SGHNT; CDR2 reads YENEEA. The CDR3 has 14 amino acids. Trimming cost V 5 bases and J 9 bases, with 17 bases left between them. The CDR3 nucleotides read TGTGCCAGCAGCCCCAGGGGCAGTTCGGGCATTCAGTACTTC. This encodes CASSPRGSSGIQYF.

The V gene is TRBV2, the J gene TRBJ2-3; 9 bases line up with TRBD2. V gave up 6 bases and J gave up 3 bases; unmatched junction bases: 1. Looked up from germline, CDR1 is SNHLY and CDR2 is FYNNEI. The CDR3 is 13 amino acids. CDR3 sequence: CASSLAGTDTQYF. The CDR3 DNA reads TGTGCCAGCAGCCTAGCGGGGACAGATACGCAGTATTTT. The full variable domain, rest sourced from reference TRBV2 and TRBJ2-3, is EPEVTQTPSHQVTQMGQEVILRCVPISNHLYFYWYRQILGQKVEFLVSFYNNEISEKSEIFDDQFSVERPDGSNFTLKIRSTKLEDSAMYFCASSLAGTDTQYFGPGTRLTVL.

This rearrangement joins TRBV9 to TRBJ2-1; tentatively, D is TRBD2 (7 bases). This CDR3 comprises 15 residues. The V and J ends lost 1 base and 8 bases respectively, with 16 bases between them. CDR1 is SGDLS, CDR2 YYNGEE, per germline. The CDR3, as DNA: TGTGCCAGCAGCGTATTTGGGGGGGCATCGGATGAGCAGTTCTTC. Encoded protein: CASSVFGGASDEQFF.

V usage is TRBV5-1 and J usage is TRBJ1-2, with 9 bases matching TRBD1. The V gene's germline CDR1 is SGHRS and CDR2 YFSETQ. The trim removed 4 bases at V and 2 bases at J, leaving 6 bases unmatched. CDR3 size: 15 residues. CDR3: CASSLWTGVNYGYTF. CDR3 DNA sequence: TGCGCCAGCAGCCTATGGACAGGGGTAAACTATGGCTACACCTTC. Full variable domain (missing parts from reference TRBV5-1 and TRBJ1-2): KAGVTQTPRYLIKTRGQQVTLSCSPISGHRSVSWYQQTPGQGLQFLFEYFSETQRNKGNFPGRFSGRQFSNSRSEMNVSTLELGDSALYLCASSLWTGVNYGYTFGSGTRLTVV.

This clone is labeled medium-sized. The chain is built from TRBV19 and TRBJ2-3, with 7 bases matching TRBD2. Germline V CDR1 and CDR2: LNHDA, SQIVND (reference sequence). The CDR3 extends over 15 amino acids. J lost 3 bases, V lost 1 base, and 4 bases had no gene match. CDR3 nucleotides: TGTGCCAGTAGTATAGCGGGGGGAGGAACAGATACGCAGTATTTT. Its protein product is CASSIAGGGTDTQYF. Combining the CDR3 with reference TRBV19 and TRBJ2-3 gives the whole variable domain DGGITQSPKYLFRKEGQNVTLSCEQNLNHDAMYWYRQDPGQGLRLIYYSQIVNDFQKGDIAEGYSVSREKKESFPLTVTSAQKNPTAFYLCASSIAGGGTDTQYFGPGTRLTVL.

CDR3 bases: TGCGCCAGCAGTGAAGGCCGGGGGAGCAATCAGCCCCAGCATTTT. Translated: CASSEGRGSNQPQHF. J is TRBJ1-5 and V is TRBV10-2, with D possibly TRBD1 on 5 matching bases. The V end lost 3 bases, the J end lost 1 base, and 10 bases lay between the germline ends. Germline V gene sequence: CDR1 WSHSY, CDR2 SAAADI. The length of the CDR3 is 15 residues.

The gene calls are TRBV2 and TRBJ1-2; 7 nucleotides match TRBD1. V trimming: 6 bases; J trimming: 1 base; junction bases outside the gene matches: 5. Germline CDR1 SNHLY, CDR2 FYNNEI. The length of the CDR3 is 14 residues. CDR3 nucleotides: TGTGCCAGCAGGGGGGACAGCAGTAACTATGGCTACACCTTC. The encoded protein is CASRGDSSNYGYTF.

The chain uses TRBV5-3 and TRBJ1-5; D perhaps matches TRBD1 (6 bases). TRBV5-3 is an ORF; its function is uncertain. This CDR3 has 17 amino acids. Trimming took off 0 bases at V and 0 bases at J, with 13 bases between the two ends. The DNA of the CDR3 is TGTGCCAGAAGCTTGGCTTGGACAGACAATAGCAATCAGCCCCAGCATTTT. Residues: CARSLAWTDNSNQPQHF.

The chain is built from TRBV5-4 and TRBJ2-5; perhaps TRBD1 as D (5 bases). From germline, CDR1 is SGHNT and CDR2 YYREEE (reference sequence). V was trimmed by 0 bases and J by 4 bases, leaving 16 bases between them. This CDR3 spans 16 amino acids. CDR3 residues: CASSLERVGARETQYF. In DNA form, the CDR3 reads TGTGCCAGCAGCTTGGAACGGGTAGGGGCTAGAGAGACCCAGTACTTC. Drawing the rest from reference TRBV5-4 and TRBJ2-5, the complete variable domain is ETGVTQSPTHLIKTRGQQVTLRCSSQSGHNTVSWYQQALGQGPQFIFQYYREEENGRGNFPPRFSGLQFPNYSSELNVNALELDDSALYLCASSLERVGARETQYFGPGTRLLVL.

For this clone: In the same sample, other DNA sequences code for this CDR3. The chain has TRBV28 and TRBJ1-2, with D possibly being TRBD1 (5 bases). Germline CDR1 MDHEN, CDR2 SYDVKM. The CDR3 consists of 11 residues. Trimming left V 11 bases short and J 0 bases short, with 7 bases between. CDR3 bases: TGTGCCTACAGGTCTAACTATGGCTACACCTTC. This codes for CAYRSNYGYTF.